The 23 T cell receptor beta chains below all came from one sample that was sequenced in a study of blood T cell repertoires in COVID-19. Using immunoSEQ multiplex PCR, the repertoire was profiled, and TCRdb retains in-frame clones only, with some absent. The sample consists of some 530,000 clones, 75% to 90% of them appearing once. The specimen sequenced was peripheral blood. These receptors originate from a human donor in a cohort sampled during active COVID-19.

The count of this clone is one. V and J are TRBV30 and TRBJ1-2; no reliable D call. This CDR3 is 13 amino acids long. CDR1 GTSNPN and CDR2 SVGIG come from the germline V gene (reference sequence). With 5 bases removed from V and 3 bases from J, the gap between germline ends came to 13 bases. CDR3 in DNA: TGTGCCTGGTTAGGAGGGAGGCACTATGGCTACACCTTC. Its translation is CAWLGGRHYGYTF.

The table lists this clone with a count of one. The chain links TRBV20-1 to TRBJ1-5, with D perhaps matching TRBD1 (6 bases). The germline V and J ends were trimmed by 7 bases and 7 bases, with 11 bases remaining between them. This CDR3 has 11 residues. Germline loops: CDR1 DFQATT, CDR2 SNEGSKA (reference sequence). CDR3 coding DNA: TGCAGTGGAGGGGGGGCCCAGCCCCAGCATTTT. It is translated as CSGGGAQPQHF.

The chain links TRBV5-8 to TRBJ2-7; TRBD2 matches at 7 bases. The CDR3 is 14 residues long. Per germline, CDR1 SGHTS and CDR2 YDEGEE. The J segment lost 7 bases and the V segment lost 7 bases, leaving 14 bases of the junction unmatched. The CDR3 here is CASATLAAAIEQYF. As DNA, the CDR3 is TGTGCCAGCGCTACTCTAGCGGCCGCTATTGAGCAGTACTTC.

The V gene is TRBV11-2, the J gene TRBJ2-1, with 8 bases that match TRBD2. Germline assignment: CDR1 SGHAT and CDR2 FQNNGV. This CDR3 has 14 amino acids. Trimming took 1 base from V and 5 from J; bases not matched to a gene: 1. For the CDR3, the DNA is TGTGCCAGCAGCTTAGCGGGAGGGGACAATGAGCAGTTCTTC. Translation: CASSLAGGDNEQFF.

At least ten counts were recorded for this clone. The CDR3 DNA follows: TGTGCCAGCAGTTTGACAGGGGGCCTCAATCAGCCCCAGCATTTT. Residues: CASSLTGGLNQPQHF. J is TRBJ1-5 and V is TRBV7-3; 10 nucleotides align to TRBD1. There are 15 residues in the CDR3. Germline loops: CDR1 SGHTA, CDR2 FQGTGA. Trimming at V came to 6 bases and at J to 3 bases, leaving 5 bases not matched to a gene.

The V gene is TRBV5-6, the J gene TRBJ1-2, with 9 bases identical to TRBD1. This CDR3 has 16 amino acids. Trimming cost V 0 bases and J 7 bases; bases outside gene matches: 10. Germline V lookup: CDR1 SGHDT, CDR2 YYEEEE. In nucleotides, the CDR3 is TGTGCCAGCAGCTTGGGGGCTCGGGGACAGGGATTTGGCTACACCTTC. This sequence encodes CASSLGARGQGFGYTF.

The rearrangement links TRBV29-1 to TRBJ1-2; TRBD1 matches at 8 bases. From germline, CDR1 is SQVTM and CDR2 ANQGSEA. V lost 1 base to trimming and J lost 4 bases; unmatched junction nucleotides: 5. The length of the CDR3 is 14 residues. As DNA, the CDR3 is TGCAGCGTTGAAGCGACAGGGGTGTCCTATGGCTACACCTTC. This encodes CSVEATGVSYGYTF.

The chain is built from TRBV19 and TRBJ2-2, with 10 bases fitting TRBD2. In germline, CDR1 is LNHDA, CDR2 SQIVND (reference sequence). There are 17 residues in the CDR3. The trim removed 5 bases at V and 0 bases at J, leaving 6 bases unmatched. CDR3 bases: TGTGCCAGTAGTCCGATGGGACTAGCGCCGAACACCGGGGAGCTGTTTTTT. Translating it yields CASSPMGLAPNTGELFF.

This chain connects TRBV6-1 to TRBJ1-1, with 7 nucleotides matching TRBD1. J lost 7 bases, V lost 0 bases, and 2 bases had no gene match. CDR1 MNHNS and CDR2 SASEGT come from the germline V gene. This CDR3 contains 13 residues. The CDR3 DNA is TGTGCCAGCAGTGAAGCCGGGGACAGTGAAGCTTTCTTT. As protein: CASSEAGDSEAFF.

The genes are TRBV11-2 and TRBJ2-3; D is undetermined. The germline V and J ends were trimmed by 5 bases and 5 bases, with 20 bases remaining between them. CDR1 and CDR2 from the germline V gene are SGHAT and FQNNGV. This CDR3 has 16 amino acids. The CDR3 region is CASSQLSLTRKDTQYF. CDR3 nucleotides: TGTGCCAGCAGCCAACTCTCACTAACCCGAAAAGATACGCAGTATTTT.

This chain joins TRBV9 and TRBJ2-7, with TRBD2 matching over 7 bases. The CDR3 runs to 16 residues. The germline gives CDR1 SGDLS, CDR2 YYNGEE. V shed 3 bases, J shed 5 bases, and the junction held 14 bases outside the gene matches. The CDR3 DNA sequence: TGTGCCAGCAGCGAGGGAGGGGCGCCGATAAGAAACGAGCAGTACTTC. Amino acid sequence: CASSEGGAPIRNEQYF. The entire variable domain, with the rest obtained from reference TRBV9 and TRBJ2-7, is as follows: DSGVTQTPKHLITATGQRVTLRCSPRSGDLSVYWYQQSLDQGLQFLIQYYNGEERAKGNILERFSAQQFPDLHSELNLSSLELGDSALYFCASSEGGAPIRNEQYFGPGTRLTVT.

The chain employs TRBV19 and TRBJ1-1, with D perhaps matching TRBD1 (5 bases). The CDR3 has 13 amino acids. Germline assignment: CDR1 LNHDA and CDR2 SQIVND (reference sequence). V was cut by 5 bases and J by 4 bases, with 11 bases left in between. Here the CDR3 reads CASSWAGGTEAFF. The CDR3 DNA follows: TGTGCCAGTAGTTGGGCCGGGGGCACTGAAGCTTTCTTT.

The V and J genes are TRBV6-4 and TRBJ1-2; 9 bases are shared with TRBD1. CDR1 MRHNA and CDR2 SNTAGT come from the germline V gene. CDR3 size: 12 residues. J lost 8 bases, V lost 6 bases, and 4 bases had no gene match. DNA for the CDR3: TGTGCCAGCAGGGCAGGGACAGGGGGCTACACCTTC. Protein sequence: CASRAGTGGYTF.

J is TRBJ1-4 and V is TRBV5-4; 8 positions match TRBD1. Trimming removed 3 bases from V and 11 bases from J; junction bases left unmatched: 9. Germline V CDR1 and CDR2: SGHNT, YYREEE (reference sequence). The CDR3 has 14 residues. The CDR3 is CASSSGQGNAKLFF. The DNA for the CDR3 is TGTGCCAGCAGCTCCGGACAGGGTAACGCGAAACTGTTTTTT.

The V and J genes are TRBV18 and TRBJ2-5; TRBD1 is a possible D gene (6 bases). This CDR3 is built from 15 residues. Germline assignment: CDR1 KGHSH and CDR2 LQKENI. The V end was cut by 0 bases, the J end by 1 base, with 9 bases between. The CDR3: CASSPPVQGQETQYF. CDR3 bases: TGTGCCAGCTCACCACCTGTACAGGGCCAAGAGACCCAGTACTTC.

V and J are TRBV12-3 or TRBV12-4 and TRBJ1-1; no clear D gene. Trimming removed 3 bases at V and 5 bases at J, with 7 bases between. This CDR3 comprises 12 residues. DNA of the CDR3: TGTGCCAGCAGTTTGAGATCTACTGAAGCTTTCTTT. Residues: CASSLRSTEAFF.

The CDR3 is CASSESGWGDSYEQYF. The CDR3 DNA sequence: TGTGCCAGCAGTGAATCGGGATGGGGGGATAGCTACGAGCAGTACTTC. The chain joins TRBV6-1 to TRBJ2-7, with D maybe TRBD2 (6 bases). The germline V gene encodes CDR1 MNHNS and CDR2 SASEGT. The CDR3 is 16 amino acids. Trimming shortened V by 2 bases and J by 3 bases, and 17 bases separated the two germline ends.

The chain joins TRBV30 to TRBJ2-7, with 8 positions matching TRBD1. CDR3 length: 15 residues. The V gene end was trimmed by 4 bases and the J gene end by 0 bases; junction bases not matched to a gene: 8. The germline CDR1 and CDR2 sequences are GTSNPN and SVGIG (reference sequence). The CDR3 nucleotides are TGTGCCTGGACTATGGGACAGGCGTTCTCCTACGAGCAGTACTTC. Encoded protein: CAWTMGQAFSYEQYF.

This rearrangement joins TRBV7-9 to TRBJ2-1; D is possibly TRBD2 (5 bases). Trimming pared 1 base from V and 7 bases from J, leaving 14 bases between. CDR1 is SEHNR, CDR2 FQNEAQ, per germline (reference sequence). The CDR3 sequence is 15 residues long. CDR3 region: CASSLGTAVGNEQFF. The DNA of the CDR3 is TGTGCCAGCAGCTTAGGAACAGCGGTTGGGAATGAGCAGTTCTTC.

J is TRBJ2-3 and V is TRBV30; D remains unclear. V was clipped by 2 bases and J by 4 bases, with 4 bases between them. The CDR3 has 11 amino acids. In germline, CDR1 is GTSNPN, CDR2 SVGIG (reference sequence). CDR3 coding DNA: TGTGCCTGGAGTACATCAGATACGCAGTATTTT. Amino acid sequence: CAWSTSDTQYF.

The chain has TRBV18 and TRBJ2-7, with D perhaps TRBD1 (6 bases). The germline CDR1 and CDR2 sequences are KGHSH and LQKENI. CDR3 length: 14 amino acids. V was pared by 1 base and J by 2 bases, with 9 bases between. CDR3 residues: CASSPQGQTYEQYF. The CDR3 DNA is TGTGCCAGCTCACCACAAGGACAGACCTACGAGCAGTACTTC.

The V call is TRBV6-5, the J call TRBJ1-1; D is ambiguous. This CDR3 spans 14 amino acids. The germline CDR1 and CDR2 sequences are MNHEY and SVGAGI. The V and J ends lost 0 bases and 2 bases respectively, with 7 bases between them. The CDR3 here is CASSYSERNTEAFF. The DNA of the CDR3 is TGTGCCAGCAGTTACTCGGAGAGAAACACTGAAGCTTTCTTT.

The genes are TRBV9 and TRBJ2-7, with 7 bases aligning to TRBD1. Trimming took 3 bases from V and 7 from J; bases not matched to a gene: 13. The CDR3 extends over 15 amino acids. CDR1 SGDLS and CDR2 YYNGEE come from the germline V gene. This CDR3 reads CASSARGGEGGEQYF. The CDR3 coding sequence is TGTGCCAGCAGCGCAAGAGGGGGCGAGGGCGGGGAGCAGTACTTC.